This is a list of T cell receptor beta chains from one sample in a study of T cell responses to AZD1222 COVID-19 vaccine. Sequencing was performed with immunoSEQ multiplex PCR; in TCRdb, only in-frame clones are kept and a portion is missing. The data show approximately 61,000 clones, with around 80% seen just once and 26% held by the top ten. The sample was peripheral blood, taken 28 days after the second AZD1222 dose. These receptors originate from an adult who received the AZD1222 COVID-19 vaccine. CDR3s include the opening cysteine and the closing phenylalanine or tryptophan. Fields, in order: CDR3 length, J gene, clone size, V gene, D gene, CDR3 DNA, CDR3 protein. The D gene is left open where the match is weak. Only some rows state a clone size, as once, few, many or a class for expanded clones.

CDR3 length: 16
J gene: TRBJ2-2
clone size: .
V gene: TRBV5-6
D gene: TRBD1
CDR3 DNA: TGTGCCCGCAGCAGACCCGGGACAGGGGGGGGCGGGGAGCTGTTTTTT
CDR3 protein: CARSRPGTGGGGELFF

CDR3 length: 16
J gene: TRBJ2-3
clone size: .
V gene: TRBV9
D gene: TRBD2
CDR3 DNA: TGTGCCAGCAGCGTAGGTCGCGGGAGTGGCACAGATACGCAGTATTTT
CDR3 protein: CASSVGRGSGTDTQYF

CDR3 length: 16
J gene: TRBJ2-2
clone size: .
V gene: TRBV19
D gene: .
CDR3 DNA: TGTGCCAGTACTCCTCCCACGATCGGAGACACCGGGGAGCTGTTTTTT
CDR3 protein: CASTPPTIGDTGELFF

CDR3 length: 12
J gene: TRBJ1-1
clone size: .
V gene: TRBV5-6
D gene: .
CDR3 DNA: TGTGCCAGCAGCTGGGGCGGACAAGAAGCTTTCTTT
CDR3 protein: CASSWGGQEAFF

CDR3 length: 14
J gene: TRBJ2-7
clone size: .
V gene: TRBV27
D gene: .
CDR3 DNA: TGTGCCAGCAGTTTAGGCGGGTCGTACTACGAGCAGTACTTC
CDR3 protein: CASSLGGSYYEQYF

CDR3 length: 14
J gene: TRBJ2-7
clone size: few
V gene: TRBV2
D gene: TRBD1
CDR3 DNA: TGTGCCAGCATAGGGACAGGGTGGCCGTACGAGCAGTACTTC
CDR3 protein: CASIGTGWPYEQYF

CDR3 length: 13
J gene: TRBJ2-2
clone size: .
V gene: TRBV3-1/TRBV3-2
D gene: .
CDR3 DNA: TGTGCCAGCAGCCGGATTAACACCGGGGAGCTGTTTTTT
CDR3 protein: CASSRINTGELFF

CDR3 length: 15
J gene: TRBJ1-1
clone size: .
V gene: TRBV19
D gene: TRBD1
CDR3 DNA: TGTGCCAGTAGTACCGGGACAGGGGGGCGCGCTGAAGCTTTCTTT
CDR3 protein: CASSTGTGGRAEAFF

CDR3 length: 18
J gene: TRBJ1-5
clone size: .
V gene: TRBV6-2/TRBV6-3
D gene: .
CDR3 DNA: TGTGCCAGCAGTTACAATTTGAGGGAACTAGATAGGGATCAGCCCCAGCATTTT
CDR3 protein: CASSYNLRELDRDQPQHF

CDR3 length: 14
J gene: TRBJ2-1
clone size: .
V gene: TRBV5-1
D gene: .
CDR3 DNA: TGCGCCAGCAGCTCCCAGCCGAGTAGAAATGAGCAGTTCTTC
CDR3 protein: CASSSQPSRNEQFF

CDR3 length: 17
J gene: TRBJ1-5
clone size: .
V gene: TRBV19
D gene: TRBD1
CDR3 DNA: TGTGCCAGTAGTCGGGGACAGGGCCTAATTAGCAATCAGCCCCAGCATTTT
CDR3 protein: CASSRGQGLISNQPQHF

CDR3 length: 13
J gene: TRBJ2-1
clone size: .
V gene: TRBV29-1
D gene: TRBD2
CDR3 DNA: TGCAGCGGAGGGACTAGCGGGCGGGATGAGCAGTTCTTC
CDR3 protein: CSGGTSGRDEQFF

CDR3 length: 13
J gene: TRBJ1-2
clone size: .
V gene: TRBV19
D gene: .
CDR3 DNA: TGTGCCAGTAGTATAGGCAGAGACTATGGCTACACCTTC
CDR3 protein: CASSIGRDYGYTF

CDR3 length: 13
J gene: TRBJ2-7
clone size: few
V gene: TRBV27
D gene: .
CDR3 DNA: TGTGCCAGCAGTCCGCCGGTTTCCTACGAGCAGTACTTC
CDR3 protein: CASSPPVSYEQYF

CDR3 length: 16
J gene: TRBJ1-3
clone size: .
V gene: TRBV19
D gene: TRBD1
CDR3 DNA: TGTGCCAGTAGTACTCCGGGACAGCACTCTGGAAACACCATATATTTT
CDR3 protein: CASSTPGQHSGNTIYF

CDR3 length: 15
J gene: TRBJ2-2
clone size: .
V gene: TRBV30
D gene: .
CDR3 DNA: TGTGCCTGGAGTGTACTGCGACTACGCACCGGGGAGCTGTTTTTT
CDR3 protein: CAWSVLRLRTGELFF

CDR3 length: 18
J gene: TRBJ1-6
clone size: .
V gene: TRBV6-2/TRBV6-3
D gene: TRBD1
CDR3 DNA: TGTGCCAGCAGTTACTCGGGATCGACAGGGGGCTATGATTCACCCCTCCACTTT
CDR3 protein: CASSYSGSTGGYDSPLHF

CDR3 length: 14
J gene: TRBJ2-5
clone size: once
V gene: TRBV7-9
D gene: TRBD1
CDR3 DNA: TGTGCCAGCAGCCCCGACAGGGGCTTGGAGACCCAGTACTTC
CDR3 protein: CASSPDRGLETQYF

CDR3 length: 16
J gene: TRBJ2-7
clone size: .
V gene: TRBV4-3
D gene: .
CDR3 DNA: TGCGCCAGCAGCCAAGAATTTCGGGACCGATCCTACGAGCAGTACTTC
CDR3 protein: CASSQEFRDRSYEQYF

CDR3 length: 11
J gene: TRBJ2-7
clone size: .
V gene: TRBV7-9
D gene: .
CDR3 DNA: TGTGCCAGCAGCTTGTCGAGCGAGCAGTACTTC
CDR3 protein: CASSLSSEQYF

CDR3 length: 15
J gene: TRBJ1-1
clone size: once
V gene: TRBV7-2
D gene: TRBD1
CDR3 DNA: TGTGCCAGCGCCCCGGACAGGGGGCTGGGGACTGAAGCTTTCTTT
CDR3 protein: CASAPDRGLGTEAFF

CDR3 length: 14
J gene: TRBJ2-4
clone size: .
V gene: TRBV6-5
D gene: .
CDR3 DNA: TGTGCCACCTCAGGGGGGGGAGCCAAAAACATTCAGTACTTC
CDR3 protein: CATSGGGAKNIQYF

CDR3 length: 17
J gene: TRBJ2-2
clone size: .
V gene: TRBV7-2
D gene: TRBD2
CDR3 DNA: TGTGCCAGCAGCTCCGGGGGGGCGGTAAGGGTCACCGGGGAGCTGTTTTTT
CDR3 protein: CASSSGGAVRVTGELFF

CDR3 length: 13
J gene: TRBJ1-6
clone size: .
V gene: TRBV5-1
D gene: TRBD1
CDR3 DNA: TGCGCCAGCAGCCCCGGACAGGGTTCACCCCTCCACTTT
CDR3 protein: CASSPGQGSPLHF

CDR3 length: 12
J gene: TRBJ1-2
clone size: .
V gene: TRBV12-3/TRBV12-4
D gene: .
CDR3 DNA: TGTGCCAGCAATGGGGAGAACTATGGCTACACCTTC
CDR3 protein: CASNGENYGYTF

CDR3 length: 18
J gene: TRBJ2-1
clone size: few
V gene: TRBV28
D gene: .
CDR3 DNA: TGTGCCAGCAGTTTATTCGGATCAGGGTTTAGCTCCTACAATGAGCAGTTCTTC
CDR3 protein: CASSLFGSGFSSYNEQFF

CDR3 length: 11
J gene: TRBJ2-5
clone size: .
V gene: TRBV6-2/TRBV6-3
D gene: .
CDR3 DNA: TGTGCCAGCAGTTACGGAGAGACCCAGTACTTC
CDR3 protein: CASSYGETQYF

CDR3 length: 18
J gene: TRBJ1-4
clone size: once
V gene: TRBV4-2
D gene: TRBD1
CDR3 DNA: TGTGCCAGCAGCCAGGTATCAGGACAGGGTTTGGGTAATGAAAAACTGTTTTTT
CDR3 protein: CASSQVSGQGLGNEKLFF

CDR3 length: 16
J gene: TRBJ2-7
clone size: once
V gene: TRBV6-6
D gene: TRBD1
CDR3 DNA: TGTGCCAGCAGTTACTCGAACCCGGGACAGAGCTACGAGCAGTACTTC
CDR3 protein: CASSYSNPGQSYEQYF

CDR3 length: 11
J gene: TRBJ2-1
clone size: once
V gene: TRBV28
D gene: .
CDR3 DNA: TGTGCCAGCAGTTTACGGTATGAGCAGTTCTTC
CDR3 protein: CASSLRYEQFF

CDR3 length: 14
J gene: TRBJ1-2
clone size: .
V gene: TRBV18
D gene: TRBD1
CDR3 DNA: TGTGCCAGCTCAGCGACAGGGCGGTTCTATGGCTACACCTTC
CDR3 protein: CASSATGRFYGYTF

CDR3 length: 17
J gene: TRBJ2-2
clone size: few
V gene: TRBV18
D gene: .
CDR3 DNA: TGTGCCAGCTCACGGCGACCCTTTACGGATGGAACCGGGGAGCTGTTTTTT
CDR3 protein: CASSRRPFTDGTGELFF

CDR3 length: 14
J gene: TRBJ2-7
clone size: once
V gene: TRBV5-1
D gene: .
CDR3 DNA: TGCGCCAGCAGCTCCAGAAATCCGCCTGGTGAGCAGTACTTC
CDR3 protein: CASSSRNPPGEQYF

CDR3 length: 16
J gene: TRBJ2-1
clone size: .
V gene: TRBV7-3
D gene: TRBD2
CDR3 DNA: TGTGCCAGCGCAAGTCCTAGCGGGAGCTCCTACAATGAGCAGTTCTTC
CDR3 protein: CASASPSGSSYNEQFF

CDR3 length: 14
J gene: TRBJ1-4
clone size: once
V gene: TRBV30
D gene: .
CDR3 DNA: TGTGCCTGGAGTGTACGGATGTTCGATGAAAAACTGTTTTTT
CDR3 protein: CAWSVRMFDEKLFF

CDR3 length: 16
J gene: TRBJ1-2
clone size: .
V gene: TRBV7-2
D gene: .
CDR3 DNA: TGTGCCAGCAGCCCGGGATGGACCGCGGCGGGATATGGCTACACCTTC
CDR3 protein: CASSPGWTAAGYGYTF

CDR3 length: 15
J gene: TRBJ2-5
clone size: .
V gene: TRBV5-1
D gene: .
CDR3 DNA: TGCGCCAGCAACGACGCAGGGGCCTATGGCGGGACCCAGTACTTC
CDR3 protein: CASNDAGAYGGTQYF

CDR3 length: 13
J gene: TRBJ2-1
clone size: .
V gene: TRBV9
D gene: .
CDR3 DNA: TGTGCCAGCAGCGTTCGACAGGGAGGTGAGCAGTTCTTC
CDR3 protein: CASSVRQGGEQFF

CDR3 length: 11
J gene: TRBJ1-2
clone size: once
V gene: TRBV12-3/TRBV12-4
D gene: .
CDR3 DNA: TGTGCCAGCTCAGTAGGAGGTGGCTACACCTTC
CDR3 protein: CASSVGGGYTF

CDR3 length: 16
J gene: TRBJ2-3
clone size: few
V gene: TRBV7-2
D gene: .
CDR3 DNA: TGTGCCAGCAGCTACGAACGGCTCTTACGCACAGATACGCAGTATTTT
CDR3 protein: CASSYERLLRTDTQYF

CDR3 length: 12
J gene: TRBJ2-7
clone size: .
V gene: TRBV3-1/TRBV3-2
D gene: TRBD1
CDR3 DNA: TGTGCCAGCAGCCCCGGACAGGGGAAGCAGTACTTC
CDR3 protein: CASSPGQGKQYF

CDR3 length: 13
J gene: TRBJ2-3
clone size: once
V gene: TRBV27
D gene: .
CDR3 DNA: TGTGCCAGCAGCCGACAGGATATAGATACGCAGTATTTT
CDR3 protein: CASSRQDIDTQYF

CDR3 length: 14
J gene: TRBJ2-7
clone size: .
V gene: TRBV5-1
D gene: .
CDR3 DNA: TGCGCCAGCAGCTTGGGGCAGGGGATCTACGAGCAGTACTTC
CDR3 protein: CASSLGQGIYEQYF

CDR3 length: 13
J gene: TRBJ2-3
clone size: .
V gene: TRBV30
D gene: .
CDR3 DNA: TGTGCCTGGAGTACCCTAGGCACAGATACGCAGTATTTT
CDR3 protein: CAWSTLGTDTQYF

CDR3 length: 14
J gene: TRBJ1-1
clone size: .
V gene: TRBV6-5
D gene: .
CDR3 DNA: TGTGCCAGCAGTTCACAGGGAGTGAACACTGAAGCTTTCTTT
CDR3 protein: CASSSQGVNTEAFF